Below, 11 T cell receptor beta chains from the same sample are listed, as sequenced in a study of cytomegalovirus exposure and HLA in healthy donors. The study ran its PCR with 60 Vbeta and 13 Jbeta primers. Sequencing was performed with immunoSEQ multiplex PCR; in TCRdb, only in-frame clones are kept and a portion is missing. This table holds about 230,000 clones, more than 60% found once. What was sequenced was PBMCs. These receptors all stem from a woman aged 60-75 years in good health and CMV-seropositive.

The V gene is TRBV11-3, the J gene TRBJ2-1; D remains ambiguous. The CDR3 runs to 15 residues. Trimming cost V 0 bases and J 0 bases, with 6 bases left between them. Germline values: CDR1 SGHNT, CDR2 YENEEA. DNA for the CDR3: TGTGCCAGCAGCTTAGACCCGTACTCCTACAATGAGCAGTTCTTC. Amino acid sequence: CASSLDPYSYNEQFF.

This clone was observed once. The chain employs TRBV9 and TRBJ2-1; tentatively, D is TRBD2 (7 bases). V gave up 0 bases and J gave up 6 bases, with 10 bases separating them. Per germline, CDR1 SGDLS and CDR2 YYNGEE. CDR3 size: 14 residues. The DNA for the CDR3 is TGTGCCAGCAGCGTAGATAGGGGGGGCAATGAGCAGTTCTTC. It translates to CASSVDRGGNEQFF.

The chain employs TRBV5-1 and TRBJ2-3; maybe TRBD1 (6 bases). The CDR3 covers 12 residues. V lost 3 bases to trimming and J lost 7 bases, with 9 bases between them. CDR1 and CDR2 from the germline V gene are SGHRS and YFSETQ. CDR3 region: CASSSGQNTQYF. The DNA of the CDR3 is TGCGCCAGCAGCTCCGGACAGAATACGCAGTATTTT.

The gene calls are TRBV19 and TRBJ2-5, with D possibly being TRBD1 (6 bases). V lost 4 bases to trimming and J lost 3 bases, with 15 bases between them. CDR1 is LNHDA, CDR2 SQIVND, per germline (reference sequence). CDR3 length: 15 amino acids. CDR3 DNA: TGTGCCAGTAGTAGTATATTGACAGGAGAAGAGACCCAGTACTTC. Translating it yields CASSSILTGEETQYF.

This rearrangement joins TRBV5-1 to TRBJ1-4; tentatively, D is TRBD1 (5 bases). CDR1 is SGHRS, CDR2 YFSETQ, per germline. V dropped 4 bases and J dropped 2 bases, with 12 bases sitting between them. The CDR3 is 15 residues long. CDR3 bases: TGCGCCAGCAGCCAGGGTTTGCGGACTAATGAAAAACTGTTTTTT. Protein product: CASSQGLRTNEKLFF.

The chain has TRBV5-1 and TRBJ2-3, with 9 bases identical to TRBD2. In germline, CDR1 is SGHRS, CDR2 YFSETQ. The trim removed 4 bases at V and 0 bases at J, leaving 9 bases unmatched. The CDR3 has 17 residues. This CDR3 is CASSASGGPSSTDTQYF. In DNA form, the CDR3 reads TGCGCCAGCAGCGCGAGCGGGGGGCCCTCTAGCACAGATACGCAGTATTTT.

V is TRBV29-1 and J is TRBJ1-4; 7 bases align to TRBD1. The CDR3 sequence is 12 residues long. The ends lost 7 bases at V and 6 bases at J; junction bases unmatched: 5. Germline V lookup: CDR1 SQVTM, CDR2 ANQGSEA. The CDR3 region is CSGQGPDEKLFF. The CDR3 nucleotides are TGCAGCGGACAGGGTCCGGATGAAAAACTGTTTTTT.

CDR3 DNA: TGTGCCTGGAATACCGGGACAGGTGGCTCACCCCTCCACTTT. Protein: CAWNTGTGGSPLHF. This chain joins TRBV30 and TRBJ1-6; TRBD1 agrees at 8 bases. The CDR3 runs 14 residues. The V gene's germline CDR1 is GTSNPN and CDR2 SVGIG (reference sequence). J was trimmed by 10 bases and V by 4 bases; bases with no gene match: 9.

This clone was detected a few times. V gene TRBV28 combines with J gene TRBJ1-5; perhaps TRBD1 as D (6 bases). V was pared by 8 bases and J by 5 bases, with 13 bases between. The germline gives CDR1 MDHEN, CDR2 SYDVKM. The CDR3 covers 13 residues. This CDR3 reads CASSSGAYQPQHF. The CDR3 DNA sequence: TGTGCCAGCTCCTCAGGGGCATATCAGCCCCAGCATTTT.

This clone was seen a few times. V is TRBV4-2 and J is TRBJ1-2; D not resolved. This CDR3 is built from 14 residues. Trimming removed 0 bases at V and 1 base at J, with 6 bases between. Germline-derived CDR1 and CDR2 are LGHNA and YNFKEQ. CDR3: CASSQDFSNYGYTF. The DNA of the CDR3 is TGTGCCAGCAGCCAAGATTTCAGTAACTATGGCTACACCTTC.

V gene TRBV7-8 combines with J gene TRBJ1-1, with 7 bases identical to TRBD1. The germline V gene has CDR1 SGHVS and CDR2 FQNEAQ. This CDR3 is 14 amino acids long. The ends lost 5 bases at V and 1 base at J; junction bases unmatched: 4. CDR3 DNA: TGTGCCAGCAGCCTCGGACAGGCGAACACTGAAGCTTTCTTT. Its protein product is CASSLGQANTEAFF.